These 30 T cell receptor beta chains originate from one sample sequenced in a study of cytomegalovirus exposure and HLA in healthy donors. Primers: 60 Vbeta forward and 13 Jbeta reverse. Sequencing was performed with immunoSEQ multiplex PCR; in TCRdb, only in-frame clones are kept and a portion is missing. The sample lists around 160,000 clones, around 63% occurring once. What was sequenced was PBMCs. The receptors stem from a woman aged 18-29 years in good health and CMV-seropositive.

A single count supports this clone. The chain recombines TRBV7-2 with TRBJ1-1; D might be TRBD1 (5 bases). The CDR3 length is 14 residues. The V end lost 5 bases, the J end lost 0 bases, and 10 bases lay between the germline ends. From germline, CDR1 is SGHTA and CDR2 FQGNSA. Written as DNA, the CDR3 is TGTGCCAGCAGCCCAGCGGGGCTGAACACTGAAGCTTTCTTT. This sequence encodes CASSPAGLNTEAFF. Full variable domain (rest looked up from reference TRBV7-2 and TRBJ1-1): GAGVSQSPSNKVTEKGKDVELRCDPISGHTALYWYRQSLGQGLEFLIYFQGNSAPDKSGLPSDRFSAERTGGSVSTLTIQRTQQEDSAVYLCASSPAGLNTEAFFGQGTRLTVV.

The rearrangement uses TRBV4-1 and TRBJ2-7; the match to TRBD2 covers 10 bases. V was clipped by 0 bases and J by 1 base; unmatched bases: 9. The length of the CDR3 is 18 residues. CDR1 MGHRA and CDR2 YSYEKL come from the germline V gene. Here the CDR3 reads CASSQEWASGSLSYEQYF. The DNA of the CDR3 is TGCGCCAGCAGCCAAGAATGGGCTAGCGGGAGCCTTTCCTACGAGCAGTACTTC.

CDR3 sequence (DNA): TGTGCCAGCGGATTACAGGGTTTCGATCAGCCCCAGCATTTT. This translates into CASGLQGFDQPQHF. The chain is built from TRBV6-1 and TRBJ1-5; tentative D call: TRBD1 (6 bases). The CDR3 totals 14 residues. The germline V and J ends were trimmed by 8 bases and 5 bases, with 16 bases remaining between them. The V gene's germline CDR1 is MNHNS and CDR2 SASEGT.

This chain links TRBV5-8 with TRBJ2-7; D perhaps matches TRBD1 (6 bases). Germline-derived CDR1 and CDR2 are SGHTS and YDEGEE. The CDR3 covers 15 residues. V lost 5 bases and J lost 2, with 17 bases in between. The CDR3, as DNA: TGTGCCAGCAGGGCGACAGGTCAGGGAACCTACGAGCAGTACTTC. Translating it yields CASRATGQGTYEQYF. Full variable domain (outside the CDR3, taken from reference TRBV5-8 and TRBJ2-7): EAGVTQSPTHLIKTRGQQATLRCSPISGHTSVYWYQQALGLGLQFLLWYDEGEERNRGNFPPRFSGRQFPNYSSELNVNALELEDSALYLCASRATGQGTYEQYFGPGTRLTVT.

As to this clone: A junction boundary mismatches the germline segment, possibly from a read error. CDR3 protein: CAWNPGVAGLASTDTRYF. CDR3 in DNA: TGTGCCTGGAATCCAGGCGTGGCGGGGCTCGCTAGCACAGATACGCGGTATTTT. The rearrangement uses TRBV30 and TRBJ2-3, with a weak D call TRBD2 (6 bases). The CDR3 is 18 residues long. Germline assignment: CDR1 GTSNPN and CDR2 SVGIG (reference sequence).

The genes are TRBV19 and TRBJ1-5; the D gene is possibly TRBD1 (6 bases). The CDR3 is 14 amino acids. CDR1 is LNHDA, CDR2 SQIVND, per germline (reference sequence). The V and J ends lost 7 bases and 5 bases respectively, with 15 bases between them. The CDR3: CASTTDRIDQPQHF. The CDR3 nucleotides read TGTGCCAGTACCACAGACAGGATCGATCAGCCCCAGCATTTT.

This chain connects TRBV6-5 to TRBJ1-4; D is perhaps TRBD1 (6 bases). The CDR3 runs 14 residues. Trimming pared 6 bases from V and 5 bases from J, leaving 13 bases between. Per the germline V gene, CDR1 is MNHEY and CDR2 is SVGAGI. In DNA, the CDR3 is TGTGCCAGCAGCCGAACAGGGATCAATGAAAAACTGTTTTTT. As protein: CASSRTGINEKLFF.

This clone was counted only a few times. The chain employs TRBV7-8 and TRBJ2-7; 8 bases are a match to TRBD1. CDR3 size: 14 residues. Per the germline V gene, CDR1 is SGHVS and CDR2 is FQNEAQ. The trim removed 5 bases at V and 1 base at J, leaving 4 bases unmatched. The CDR3 DNA sequence: TGTGCCAGCAGCGGCCGGGACAGGTCCTACGAGCAGTACTTC. Encoded protein: CASSGRDRSYEQYF.

The chain employs TRBV20-1 and TRBJ2-7; D is ambiguous. The ends were cut back, 5 bases at V and 1 base at J, with 6 bases in the middle. The germline V gene encodes CDR1 DFQATT and CDR2 SNEGSKA (reference sequence). The CDR3 contains 11 residues. CDR3 nucleotide sequence: TGCAGTGCTGGGCCTTCCTACGAGCAGTACTTC. Translation: CSAGPSYEQYF.

This clone has just a few counts. The chain joins TRBV5-1 to TRBJ2-7; D is ambiguous. The V gene lost 0 bases and the J gene lost 6 bases, with 10 bases spanning the gap. CDR1 is SGHRS, CDR2 YFSETQ, per germline. This CDR3 region has 13 residues. The CDR3 region is CASSLDPSGEQYF. The CDR3 nucleotides are TGCGCCAGCAGCTTGGACCCTTCAGGCGAGCAGTACTTC.

V usage is TRBV5-5 and J usage is TRBJ2-1, with 13 positions matching TRBD2. This CDR3 region has 18 residues. Trimming cost V 1 base and J 6 bases; bases outside gene matches: 10. Germline V CDR1 and CDR2: SGHKS, YYEKEE (reference sequence). For the CDR3, the DNA is TGTGCCAGCAGCTTGACGATCCGACTAGCGGGAGGCACCAATGAGCAGTTCTTC. Translation: CASSLTIRLAGGTNEQFF.

V usage is TRBV10-3 and J usage is TRBJ2-7, with 9 bases fitting TRBD1. CDR3 size: 13 residues. Germline lookup yields CDR1 ENHRY and CDR2 SYGVKD. The J segment lost 3 bases and the V segment lost 4 bases, leaving 1 base of the junction unmatched. The CDR3 region has the DNA TGTGCCATCAGTGGGGGACAGGGCTACGAGCAGTACTTC. Amino acids: CAISGGQGYEQYF.

The rearrangement joins TRBV19 to TRBJ2-5, with TRBD2 as a possible D gene (6 bases). Judging by the DNA end, TRBJ2-7 fits better; the J call may be wrong. Germline lookup yields CDR1 LNHDA and CDR2 SQIVND (reference sequence). The CDR3 loop spans 14 amino acids. The CDR3 protein is CASSIGDSHYEQYF. In DNA form, the CDR3 reads TGTGCCAGTAGTATAGGGGACTCTCACTACGAGCAGTACTTC.

This chain links TRBV6-6 with TRBJ1-4; perhaps TRBD1 as D (5 bases). Germline loops: CDR1 MNHNY, CDR2 SVGAGI (reference sequence). Trimming took off 1 base at V and 7 bases at J, with 10 bases between the two ends. The CDR3 runs to 14 residues. The CDR3 coding sequence is TGTGCCAGCAGTTACTATGACAGTAGTGAAAAACTGTTTTTT. Encoded protein: CASSYYDSSEKLFF.

The chain is built from TRBV28 and TRBJ2-1; TRBD1 aligns across 9 bases. The CDR3 totals 14 residues. Germline trimming cut 2 bases from V and 8 bases from J; bases unmatched to any gene: 4. Germline assignment: CDR1 MDHEN and CDR2 SYDVKM. The CDR3 loop is CASSLGTGWDEQFF. The CDR3 coding sequence is TGTGCCAGCAGTTTAGGGACAGGGTGGGATGAGCAGTTCTTC. The full variable domain, rest sourced from reference TRBV28 and TRBJ2-1, is DVKVTQSSRYLVKRTGEKVFLECVQDMDHENMFWYRQDPGLGLRLIYFSYDVKMKEKGDIPEGYSVSREKKERFSLILESASTNQTSMYLCASSLGTGWDEQFFGPGTRLTVL.

J is TRBJ2-7 and V is TRBV5-4, with 8 bases that match TRBD1. The CDR3 has 15 amino acids. Germline V lookup: CDR1 SGHNT, CDR2 YYREEE (reference sequence). J was trimmed by 2 bases and V by 0 bases; bases with no gene match: 4. CDR3 nucleotide sequence: TGTGCCAGCAGCTTGGGTGGGACAGGAACCTACGAGCAGTACTTC. Translated, it gives CASSLGGTGTYEQYF. Full variable domain (rest looked up from reference TRBV5-4 and TRBJ2-7): ETGVTQSPTHLIKTRGQQVTLRCSSQSGHNTVSWYQQALGQGPQFIFQYYREEENGRGNFPPRFSGLQFPNYSSELNVNALELDDSALYLCASSLGGTGTYEQYFGPGTRLTVT.

The gene calls are TRBV2 and TRBJ2-5; perhaps TRBD2 as D (6 bases). The CDR3 length is 16 residues. The V gene's germline CDR1 is SNHLY and CDR2 FYNNEI. Trimming stripped 1 base from V and 0 bases from J, with 12 bases between. The CDR3 DNA reads as TGTGCCAGCAGTGAAGGTCGGGAGCTGTACCAAGAGACCCAGTACTTC. This codes for CASSEGRELYQETQYF. The full variable domain, its missing parts supplied by reference TRBV2 and TRBJ2-5, is EPEVTQTPSHQVTQMGQEVILRCVPISNHLYFYWYRQILGQKVEFLVSFYNNEISEKSEIFDDQFSVERPDGSNFTLKIRSTKLEDSAMYFCASSEGRELYQETQYFGPGTRLLVL.

This clone was seen only a few times. The chain combines TRBV13 with TRBJ2-7; 10 bases fit TRBD1. Germline V CDR1 and CDR2: PRHDT, FYEKMQ (reference sequence). The junction had 7 bases not matched to a gene; V was cut back by 6 bases and J by 5 bases. The CDR3 is 14 amino acids. In nucleotides, the CDR3 is TGTGCCAGCAGTCGAGAGACAGGGGGCCACGAGCAGTACTTC. This sequence encodes CASSRETGGHEQYF.

The V gene is TRBV19, the J gene TRBJ2-5; 8 bases map to TRBD1. The CDR3 is made up of 14 amino acids. Germline-derived CDR1 and CDR2 are LNHDA and SQIVND (reference sequence). Losses at the gene ends were 5 bases for V and 5 bases for J; bases not matched to a gene: 7. The CDR3 loop reads CASSPGGVTETQYF. CDR3 DNA: TGTGCCAGTAGTCCAGGGGGCGTCACTGAGACCCAGTACTTC.

This chain links TRBV9 with TRBJ2-5; a weak D match, TRBD2 (5 bases). The CDR3 has 15 residues. V was clipped by 0 bases and J by 1 base, with 10 bases between them. Germline CDR1 SGDLS, CDR2 YYNGEE. The CDR3 sequence: CASSVVGETQETQYF. DNA of the CDR3: TGTGCCAGCAGCGTAGTGGGAGAGACCCAAGAGACCCAGTACTTC.

The chain has TRBV4-1 and TRBJ2-1; weak D call: TRBD1 (5 bases). The CDR3 runs 12 residues. Germline V gives CDR1 MGHRA, CDR2 YSYEKL. Trimming shortened V by 4 bases and J by 12 bases, and 13 bases separated the two germline ends. The chain's CDR3 is CASSPGWGGQFF. Written as DNA, the CDR3 is TGCGCCAGCAGCCCCGGGTGGGGCGGGCAGTTCTTC.

The V and J genes are TRBV28 and TRBJ2-7, with 11 bases lining up with TRBD2. CDR3 length equals 15 residues. CDR1 and CDR2 (germline): MDHEN, SYDVKM. J was trimmed by 5 bases and V by 5 bases; bases with no gene match: 8. This chain's CDR3 is CASSRLAGYGNEQYF. The CDR3 nucleotides read TGTGCCAGCAGTCGACTAGCGGGATATGGGAACGAGCAGTACTTC.

V gene TRBV5-1 combines with J gene TRBJ2-5; 9 bases are a match to TRBD1. The DNA end is a closer match to TRBJ2-7, so the J assignment may be wrong. This CDR3 comprises 15 residues. CDR1 and CDR2 from the germline V gene are SGHRS and YFSETQ. The CDR3 sequence: CASSRRDRASYEQYF. In DNA form, the CDR3 reads TGCGCCAGCAGCCGCCGGGACAGGGCATCCTACGAGCAGTACTTC.

The rearrangement joins TRBV30 to TRBJ1-5; D is perhaps TRBD1 (6 bases). Deletions cut 0 bases from V and 6 bases from J, with 12 bases between. Germline CDR1 reads GTSNPN; CDR2 reads SVGIG (reference sequence). The CDR3 runs 14 residues. Here the CDR3 DNA reads TGTGCCTGGAGTGTTGGGGGGGCAGGTCAGCCCCAGCATTTT. Translating it yields CAWSVGGAGQPQHF.

CDR3 in DNA: TGCGCCAGCAGCCAAGATCCGGGACACGACTATGGCTACACCTTC. Residues: CASSQDPGHDYGYTF. The chain has TRBV4-1 and TRBJ1-2, with D possibly matching TRBD1 (6 bases). Per the germline V gene, CDR1 is MGHRA and CDR2 is YSYEKL. The CDR3 has 15 amino acids. Trimming left V 0 bases short and J 3 bases short, with 11 bases between.

The rearrangement links TRBV30 to TRBJ1-3; D gene uncertain. Germline lookup yields CDR1 GTSNPN and CDR2 SVGIG (reference sequence). V was shortened by 3 bases and J by 2 bases, with 8 bases between the two germline ends. The CDR3 is 13 residues long. CDR3 sequence (DNA): TGTGCCTGGAGCATGAGTACTGGAAACACCATATATTTT. Translated: CAWSMSTGNTIYF.

This clone was observed a handful of times. This rearrangement joins TRBV4-1 to TRBJ2-5; 8 bases line up with TRBD1. V shed 4 bases and J 0 bases; nucleotides not matched to a gene: 13. The CDR3 is 18 amino acids. Germline V gives CDR1 MGHRA, CDR2 YSYEKL. The CDR3 bases are TGCGCCAGCAGCCCGAACGACAGGGGACAAAACCACCAAGAGACCCAGTACTTC. Its translation: CASSPNDRGQNHQETQYF.

The rearrangement uses TRBV11-2 and TRBJ2-5; 8 positions agree with TRBD2. This CDR3 has 14 residues. Trimming took 3 bases from V and 3 from J; bases not matched to a gene: 3. Germline loops: CDR1 SGHAT, CDR2 FQNNGV. CDR3 protein: CASSFLAGKETQYF. CDR3 coding DNA: TGTGCCAGCAGCTTTTTAGCGGGAAAAGAGACCCAGTACTTC.

This clone showed up just a few times. V and J are TRBV6-5 and TRBJ2-1; 15 bases are shared with TRBD2. The CDR3 runs 15 residues. With 11 bases clipped from V and 6 bases from J, the junction kept 8 bases outside the gene matches. CDR1 MNHEY and CDR2 SVGAGI come from the germline V gene. CDR3 sequence: CAAGLAGGTFNEQFF. The CDR3, as DNA: TGTGCCGCCGGACTAGCGGGGGGGACTTTCAATGAGCAGTTCTTC.

V usage is TRBV27 and J usage is TRBJ1-1; D is possibly TRBD1 (5 bases). The CDR3 is 14 amino acids. The germline gives CDR1 MNHEY, CDR2 SMNVEV (reference sequence). The V end was cut by 0 bases, the J end by 0 bases, with 5 bases between. As DNA, the CDR3 is TGTGCCAGCAGTTTATCACAGGTGAACACTGAAGCTTTCTTT. Protein product: CASSLSQVNTEAFF.